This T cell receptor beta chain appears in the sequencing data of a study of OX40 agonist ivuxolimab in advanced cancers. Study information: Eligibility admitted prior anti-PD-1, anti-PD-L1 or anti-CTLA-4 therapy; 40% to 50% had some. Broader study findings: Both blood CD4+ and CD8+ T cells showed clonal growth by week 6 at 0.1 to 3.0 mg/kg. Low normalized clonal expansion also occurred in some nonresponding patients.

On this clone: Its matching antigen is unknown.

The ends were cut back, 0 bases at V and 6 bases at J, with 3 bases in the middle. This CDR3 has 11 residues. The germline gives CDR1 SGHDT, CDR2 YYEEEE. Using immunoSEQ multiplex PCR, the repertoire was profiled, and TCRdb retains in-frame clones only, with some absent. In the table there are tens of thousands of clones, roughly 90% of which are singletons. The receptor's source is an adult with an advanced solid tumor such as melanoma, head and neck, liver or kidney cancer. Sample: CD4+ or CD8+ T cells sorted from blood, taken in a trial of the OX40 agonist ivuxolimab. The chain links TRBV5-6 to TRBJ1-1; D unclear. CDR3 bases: TGTGCCAGCAGCTTGGGATCTGAAGCTTTCTTT. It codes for CASSLGSEAFF.